This T cell receptor beta chain was sequenced in a study of blood T cell repertoires in COVID-19. Overall study: Sites across the United States, Italy and Spain contributed samples from acute and convalescent COVID-19. Sample material is recorded as cDNA or gDNA derived from T cells, B-cell-depleted T cells, or PBMCs.

Per the original data handling: The authors estimated nucleated cell counts from reference gene primer amplification. Only in-frame clones appear in the TCRdb table, and some are missing; sequencing was by immunoSEQ multiplex PCR. V and J calls and clone size come straight from that table; D and trimming were deduced from the DNA. The table includes almost 200,000 clones, approximately 87% detected once. The germline V gene encodes CDR1 KGHSH and CDR2 LQKENI. Between the trimmed V and J ends, which lost 3 bases and 7 bases, there was a span of 10 bases. The CDR3 has 12 residues. This sequence originates from a woman between 70 and 85 years old with acute or convalescent COVID-19. The chain joins TRBV18 to TRBJ2-7; possibly TRBD2 for D (6 bases). The sequencing input was peripheral blood. CDR3 protein: CASSPSREEQYF. CDR3 sequence (DNA): TGTGCCAGCTCACCTAGCCGGGAGGAGCAGTACTTC.